This TCR beta chain was captured by sequencing in a study of control samples from healthy donors and cancer patients. Trimming removed 4 bases from V and 3 bases from J, with 9 bases in between. Germline V gives CDR1 SGHDN, CDR2 FVKESK. The CDR3 covers 13 residues. Generated by immunoSEQ multiplex PCR, the TCRdb table keeps only in-frame clones and is missing some. The sample contains some 71,000 clones, around 87% of which appear only once. The gene calls are TRBV14 and TRBJ1-2; D gene unclear. This sequence originates from a woman between 50 and 59 years old with head and neck cancer. The sequencing sample was made of PBMCs. The CDR3 DNA reads TGTGCCAGCAGCCCCGGACGGTACTATGGCTACACCTTC. Translation gives CASSPGRYYGYTF.